This T cell receptor (beta chain) was captured by sequencing in a study of cytomegalovirus exposure and HLA in healthy donors. The PCR had 60 Vbeta and 13 Jbeta primers. Clones were read by immunoSEQ multiplex PCR, and TCRdb kept only the in-frame ones, dropping some. The data show roughly 86,000 clones, almost 80% seen once. CDR1 and CDR2 from the germline V gene are SGHTA and FQGNSA. The CDR3 loop spans 14 amino acids. V was cut by 5 bases and J by 0 bases, with 10 bases left in between. The chain carries TRBV7-2 and TRBJ1-2; D ambiguous. Sequencing input: PBMCs. The sequence came from a female donor in good health and CMV-seronegative. The CDR3 spells CASSPGFSNYGYTF. The CDR3 DNA is TGTGCCAGCAGCCCGGGGTTTTCTAACTATGGCTACACCTTC.